Each of the 24 T cell receptor beta chains below was sequenced from the same sample in a study of T cell changes during pregnancy in multiple sclerosis. TCRdb's copy holds only in-frame clones and misses some; the assay was immunoSEQ multiplex PCR. The data show roughly 79,000 clones, just over 90% seen once. The sequencing used peripheral blood, collected in the second trimester of pregnancy. These receptors all stem from a female donor in good health, enrolled as a control in a pregnancy study.

This clone appeared a few times. The chain combines TRBV15 with TRBJ1-1; D not resolved. The CDR3 has 13 amino acids. Trimming took off 0 bases at V and 3 bases at J, with 5 bases between the two ends. Germline lookup yields CDR1 LNHNV and CDR2 YYDKDF (reference sequence). CDR3 amino acids: CATSRDRYTEAFF. The CDR3 DNA reads TGTGCCACCAGCAGAGATCGGTACACTGAAGCTTTCTTT.

In its sample, this clone was seen a few times. V is TRBV29-1 and J is TRBJ1-1, with no clear D. There are 13 residues in the CDR3. CDR1 and CDR2 from the germline V gene are SQVTM and ANQGSEA. The ends were cut back, 6 bases at V and 2 bases at J, with 13 bases in the middle. The DNA of the CDR3 is TGCAGCGTCCTACGGGAGGGTAACACTGAAGCTTTCTTT. Amino acids: CSVLREGNTEAFF.

The chain joins TRBV6-5 to TRBJ2-3, with D possibly TRBD1 on 6 matching bases. Trimming removed 6 bases from V and 3 bases from J, with 16 bases in between. CDR1 MNHEY and CDR2 SVGAGI come from the germline V gene. The CDR3 has 15 amino acids. The CDR3 loop reads CASSPTGFGTDTQYF. The CDR3 nucleotides are TGTGCCAGCAGCCCTACAGGGTTCGGTACAGATACGCAGTATTTT.

This chain joins TRBV4-3 and TRBJ2-2, with D tentatively TRBD1 (6 bases). Trimming stripped 0 bases from V and 4 bases from J, with 12 bases between. The CDR3 is 16 amino acids. The germline gives CDR1 LGHNA, CDR2 YSLEER. The CDR3 loop is CASSQEPGDRTGELFF. Written as DNA, the CDR3 is TGCGCCAGCAGCCAAGAGCCAGGGGATCGCACCGGGGAGCTGTTTTTT.

The CDR3 sequence: CASEGQRNEKLFF. Here the CDR3 DNA reads TGTGCCAGCGAGGGACAGAGAAATGAAAAACTGTTTTTT. The chain joins TRBV7-9 to TRBJ1-4; TRBD1 matches 7 bases. Germline CDR1 and CDR2: SEHNR and FQNEAQ (reference sequence). V lost 8 bases to trimming and J lost 5 bases; unmatched junction nucleotides: 5. This CDR3 is 13 amino acids long. Using reference TRBV7-9 and TRBJ1-4 for the parts outside the CDR3, the full variable domain is DTGVSQNPRHKITKRGQNVTFRCDPISEHNRLYWYRQTLGQGPEFLTYFQNEAQLEKSRLLSDRFSAERPKGSFSTLEIQRTEQGDSAMYLCASEGQRNEKLFFGSGTQLSVL.

V usage is TRBV7-2 and J usage is TRBJ2-1; 7 bases align to TRBD1. Germline V CDR1 and CDR2: SGHTA, FQGNSA. With V trimmed by 6 bases and J by 0 bases, 5 bases remained unmatched. The CDR3 covers 15 residues. The CDR3 is CASSLTGVSYNEQFF. Written as DNA, the CDR3 is TGTGCCAGCAGTTTAACAGGGGTCTCCTACAATGAGCAGTTCTTC.

The V call is TRBV30, the J call TRBJ1-2; D is perhaps TRBD1 (6 bases). The CDR3 covers 13 residues. Trimming pared 1 base from V and 2 bases from J, leaving 8 bases between. In germline, CDR1 is GTSNPN, CDR2 SVGIG (reference sequence). This CDR3 reads CAWSGQGNYGYTF. Here the CDR3 DNA reads TGTGCCTGGAGTGGGCAGGGGAACTATGGCTACACCTTC.

This chain links TRBV7-3 with TRBJ2-3, with 8 bases lining up with TRBD2. V trimming: 6 bases; J trimming: 2 bases; junction bases outside the gene matches: 4. This CDR3 spans 14 amino acids. The germline CDR1 and CDR2 sequences are SGHTA and FQGTGA. The CDR3 DNA sequence: TGTGCCAGCAGGATAGCGGGACACACAGATACGCAGTATTTT. It codes for CASRIAGHTDTQYF.

The chain recombines TRBV6-1 with TRBJ1-5, with D unresolved. V lost 5 bases to trimming and J lost 3 bases, with 14 bases between them. Germline V gene lookup returns CDR1 MNHNS and CDR2 SASEGT. The CDR3 has 15 amino acids. The CDR3: CASSQRGGNNQPQHF. The DNA of the CDR3 is TGTGCCAGCAGTCAACGTGGAGGGAACAATCAGCCCCAGCATTTT.

This chain links TRBV19 with TRBJ2-7, with 7 bases that match TRBD2. Trimming took 7 bases from V and 6 from J; bases not matched to a gene: 12. Germline CDR1 is LNHDA and CDR2 is SQIVND (reference sequence). The CDR3 totals 14 residues. This chain's CDR3 is CASTLGGGSGEQYF. CDR3 nucleotides: TGTGCCAGTACGCTAGGCGGGGGATCCGGCGAGCAGTACTTC.

Only one count was recorded for this clone. The V gene is TRBV4-1, the J gene TRBJ2-1, with TRBD1 as a possible D gene (6 bases). Between the trimmed V and J ends, which lost 4 bases and 6 bases, there was a span of 10 bases. This CDR3 has 13 amino acids. Per germline, CDR1 MGHRA and CDR2 YSYEKL. DNA for the CDR3: TGCGCCAGCAGCCTAGGGACAAGCAATGAGCAGTTCTTC. The encoded protein is CASSLGTSNEQFF.

This clone has a single count. The rearrangement uses TRBV11-3 and TRBJ1-2; possible D gene TRBD1, 6 bases. V shed 2 bases and J shed 4 bases, with 17 bases lying between them. The V gene's germline CDR1 is SGHNT and CDR2 YENEEA. There are 16 residues in the CDR3. The CDR3 sequence: CASSLTYPGEGYGYTF. CDR3 sequence (DNA): TGTGCCAGCAGCTTAACTTATCCAGGGGAGGGCTATGGCTACACCTTC.

CDR3 region: CASSDRAGEILETQYF. In nucleotides, the CDR3 is TGTGCCAGCAGCGATCGAGCGGGAGAGATTTTGGAGACCCAGTACTTC. The chain is built from TRBV9 and TRBJ2-5, with TRBD2 matching over 8 bases. The CDR3 totals 16 residues. Germline assignment: CDR1 SGDLS and CDR2 YYNGEE. Trimming at V came to 3 bases and at J to 5 bases, leaving 12 bases not matched to a gene. The complete variable domain, with remaining parts taken from reference TRBV9 and TRBJ2-5, reads DSGVTQTPKHLITATGQRVTLRCSPRSGDLSVYWYQQSLDQGLQFLIQYYNGEERAKGNILERFSAQQFPDLHSELNLSSLELGDSALYFCASSDRAGEILETQYFGPGTRLLVL.

The rearrangement links TRBV5-6 to TRBJ1-2; the D is unclear. Germline loops: CDR1 SGHDT, CDR2 YYEEEE. With 0 bases removed from V and 4 bases from J, the gap between germline ends came to 10 bases. This CDR3 is 14 amino acids long. This CDR3 reads CASSLGPAGYGYTF. The CDR3 coding sequence is TGTGCCAGCAGCTTGGGGCCGGCGGGCTATGGCTACACCTTC. Supplemented by reference TRBV5-6 and TRBJ1-2, the full variable domain reads DAGVTQSPTHLIKTRGQQVTLRCSPKSGHDTVSWYQQALGQGPQFIFQYYEEEERQRGNFPDRFSGHQFPNYSSELNVNALLLGDSALYLCASSLGPAGYGYTFGSGTRLTVV.

This chain joins TRBV7-9 and TRBJ1-2; 12 nucleotides align to TRBD1. The V gene end was trimmed by 11 bases and the J gene end by 1 base; junction bases not matched to a gene: 8. The CDR3 is made up of 15 amino acids. In germline, CDR1 is SEHNR, CDR2 FQNEAQ (reference sequence). CDR3 sequence (DNA): TGTGCCGGATCCGGGACAGGGGGCCTTAACTATGGCTACACCTTC. This encodes CAGSGTGGLNYGYTF.

The V gene is TRBV6-5, the J gene TRBJ1-5; weak D call: TRBD1 (6 bases). The CDR3 sequence is 13 residues long. V lost 6 bases and J 3 bases, leaving 9 bases between the germline ends. The V gene's germline CDR1 is MNHEY and CDR2 SVGAGI. Here the CDR3 DNA reads TGTGCCAGCAGAAGGGGGATCAATCAGCCCCAGCATTTT. Translating gives CASRRGINQPQHF.

V and J are TRBV19 and TRBJ1-1; 9 nucleotides match TRBD1. CDR1 is LNHDA and CDR2 is SQIVND in the germline V gene (reference sequence). J gave up 4 bases and V 6 bases, and 12 bases lay outside the gene matches. The CDR3 loop spans 16 amino acids. Written as DNA, the CDR3 is TGTGCCAGTAGACCGGGACAGGGCTTTTCGTTCACTGAAGCTTTCTTT. Protein product: CASRPGQGFSFTEAFF. The whole variable domain, filled in from reference TRBV19 and TRBJ1-1, reads DGGITQSPKYLFRKEGQNVTLSCEQNLNHDAMYWYRQDPGQGLRLIYYSQIVNDFQKGDIAEGYSVSREKKESFPLTVTSAQKNPTAFYLCASRPGQGFSFTEAFFGQGTRLTVV.

The chain recombines TRBV18 with TRBJ2-5; 7 bases fit TRBD2. With 6 bases clipped from V and 1 base from J, the junction kept 5 bases outside the gene matches. CDR3 length equals 14 residues. Germline loops: CDR1 KGHSH, CDR2 LQKENI. The CDR3 DNA sequence: TGTGCCAGCTCTCTCGGGGAGGGCCAAGAGACCCAGTACTTC. This translates into CASSLGEGQETQYF.

In nucleotides, the CDR3 is TGTGCCAGCAGTCCCGACACGGGAAACACCATATATTTT. This sequence encodes CASSPDTGNTIYF. The V gene is TRBV6-6, the J gene TRBJ1-3; no reliable D call. Deletions cut 5 bases from V and 4 bases from J, with 9 bases between. The CDR3 sequence is 13 residues long. Germline assignment: CDR1 MNHNY and CDR2 SVGAGI (reference sequence).

The chain couples TRBV9 to TRBJ2-7, with D possibly matching TRBD1 (5 bases). This CDR3 is 13 amino acids long. V lost 3 bases and J 3 bases, leaving 10 bases between the germline ends. Germline loops: CDR1 SGDLS, CDR2 YYNGEE. The CDR3 DNA reads as TGTGCCAGCAGCGCAGGGTCGGACTACGAGCAGTACTTC. Protein product: CASSAGSDYEQYF.

This clone was observed a single time. V usage is TRBV6-1 and J usage is TRBJ2-7; TRBD1 matches at 7 bases. CDR1 and CDR2 (germline): MNHNS, SASEGT. The CDR3 loop spans 15 amino acids. Trimming cost V 2 bases and J 0 bases; bases outside gene matches: 4. CDR3 residues: CASSESGDSSYEQYF. The DNA for the CDR3 is TGTGCCAGCAGTGAAAGTGGGGACAGCTCCTACGAGCAGTACTTC.

The chain uses TRBV4-1 and TRBJ2-3; D gene unclear. Trimming removed 1 base at V and 4 bases at J, with 6 bases between. The CDR3 extends over 13 amino acids. CDR1 is MGHRA, CDR2 YSYEKL, per germline. The CDR3 here is CASSQVSSDTQYF. The CDR3 DNA sequence: TGCGCCAGCAGCCAAGTCTCTTCAGATACGCAGTATTTT.

The DNA of the CDR3 is TGTGCCAGCAGGGACATTGGCACTGAAGCTTTCTTT. Residues: CASRDIGTEAFF. V and J are TRBV25-1 and TRBJ1-1, with D maybe TRBD1 (5 bases). V was cut by 6 bases and J by 4 bases, with 9 bases left in between. The CDR3 contains 12 residues. The germline V gene encodes CDR1 MGHDK and CDR2 SYGVNS.

V and J are TRBV6-6 and TRBJ2-2, with 9 bases that match TRBD1. This CDR3 comprises 15 residues. Germline CDR1 reads MNHNY; CDR2 reads SVGAGI (reference sequence). V gave up 2 bases and J gave up 4 bases; unmatched junction bases: 2. The CDR3 region is CASSYQGQGTGELFF. DNA for the CDR3: TGTGCCAGCAGTTACCAGGGACAGGGCACCGGGGAGCTGTTTTTT.